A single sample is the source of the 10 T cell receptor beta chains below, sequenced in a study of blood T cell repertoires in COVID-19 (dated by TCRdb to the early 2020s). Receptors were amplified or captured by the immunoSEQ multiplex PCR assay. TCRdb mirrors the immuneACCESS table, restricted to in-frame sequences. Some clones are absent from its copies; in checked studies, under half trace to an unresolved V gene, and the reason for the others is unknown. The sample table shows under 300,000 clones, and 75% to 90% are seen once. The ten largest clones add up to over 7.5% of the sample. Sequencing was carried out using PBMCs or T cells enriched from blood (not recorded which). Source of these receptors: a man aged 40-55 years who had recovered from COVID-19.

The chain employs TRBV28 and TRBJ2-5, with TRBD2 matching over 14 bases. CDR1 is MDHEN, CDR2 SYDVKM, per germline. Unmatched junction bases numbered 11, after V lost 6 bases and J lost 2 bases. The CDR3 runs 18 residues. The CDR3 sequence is CASSRPFGTSGGQETQYF. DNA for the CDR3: TGTGCCAGCAGCCGCCCATTTGGGACTAGCGGGGGACAAGAGACCCAGTACTTC.

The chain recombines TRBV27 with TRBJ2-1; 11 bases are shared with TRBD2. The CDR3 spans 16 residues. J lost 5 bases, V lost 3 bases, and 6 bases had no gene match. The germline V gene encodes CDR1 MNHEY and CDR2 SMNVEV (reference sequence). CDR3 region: CASSFPGTSGNNEQFF. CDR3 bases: TGTGCCAGCAGTTTCCCCGGGACTAGCGGAAACAATGAGCAGTTCTTC.

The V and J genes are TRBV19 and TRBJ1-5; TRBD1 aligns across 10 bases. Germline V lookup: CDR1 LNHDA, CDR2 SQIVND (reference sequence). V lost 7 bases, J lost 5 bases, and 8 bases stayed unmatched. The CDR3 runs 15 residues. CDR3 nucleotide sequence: TGTGCCAGTATCAGCCGGGACAGGGGATATCAGCCCCAGCATTTT. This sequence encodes CASISRDRGYQPQHF.

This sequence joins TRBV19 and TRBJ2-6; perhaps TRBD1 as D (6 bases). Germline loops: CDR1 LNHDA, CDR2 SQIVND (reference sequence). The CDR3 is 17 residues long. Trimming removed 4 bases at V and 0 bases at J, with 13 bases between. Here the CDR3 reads CASSRGTGSSGANVLTF. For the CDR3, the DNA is TGTGCCAGTAGTAGGGGAACAGGGTCCTCTGGGGCCAACGTCCTGACTTTC.

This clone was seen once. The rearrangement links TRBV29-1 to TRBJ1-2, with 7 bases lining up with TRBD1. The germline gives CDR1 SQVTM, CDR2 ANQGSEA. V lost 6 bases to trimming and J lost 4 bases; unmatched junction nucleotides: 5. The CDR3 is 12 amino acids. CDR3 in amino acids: CSVNTGVYGYTF. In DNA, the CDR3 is TGCAGCGTCAACACAGGGGTCTATGGCTACACCTTC.

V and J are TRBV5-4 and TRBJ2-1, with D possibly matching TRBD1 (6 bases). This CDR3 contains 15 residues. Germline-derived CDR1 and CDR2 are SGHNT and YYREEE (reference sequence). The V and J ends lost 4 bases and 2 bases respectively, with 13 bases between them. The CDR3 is CASSPVTGAYNEQFF. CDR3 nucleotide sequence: TGTGCCAGCAGCCCCGTGACAGGAGCCTACAATGAGCAGTTCTTC.

The CDR3 coding sequence is TGTGCCAGCAGTGAACCGGGGAGGGCCTCGGGGCCCCAGCATTTT. Its translation: CASSEPGRASGPQHF. V gene TRBV6-1 combines with J gene TRBJ1-5, with D uncertain. CDR3 length: 15 residues. Trimming stripped 2 bases from V and 9 bases from J, with 17 bases between. Germline V lookup: CDR1 MNHNS, CDR2 SASEGT.

CDR3 coding DNA: TGTGCCACCAGCCTACGAGGTGTAAGCGAGCAGTACTTC. Its translation is CATSLRGVSEQYF. The chain couples TRBV15 to TRBJ2-7; D is undetermined. There are 13 residues in the CDR3. Trimming took off 5 bases at V and 6 bases at J, with 14 bases between the two ends. Germline V gives CDR1 LNHNV, CDR2 YYDKDF (reference sequence).

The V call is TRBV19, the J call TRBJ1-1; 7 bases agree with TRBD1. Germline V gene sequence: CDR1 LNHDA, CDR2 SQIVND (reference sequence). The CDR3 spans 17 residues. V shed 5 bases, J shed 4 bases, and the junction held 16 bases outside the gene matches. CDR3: CASSESPGQRLGTEAFF. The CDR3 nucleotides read TGTGCCAGTAGTGAAAGTCCGGGACAGCGTTTGGGCACTGAAGCTTTCTTT.

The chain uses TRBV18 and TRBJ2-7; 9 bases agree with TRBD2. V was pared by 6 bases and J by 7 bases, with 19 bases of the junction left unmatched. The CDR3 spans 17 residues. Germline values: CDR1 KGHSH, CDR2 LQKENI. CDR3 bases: TGTGCCAGCTCTAAAAATCCTGCCGGCGGGAGGGCCGGGGAGCAGTACTTC. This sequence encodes CASSKNPAGGRAGEQYF.